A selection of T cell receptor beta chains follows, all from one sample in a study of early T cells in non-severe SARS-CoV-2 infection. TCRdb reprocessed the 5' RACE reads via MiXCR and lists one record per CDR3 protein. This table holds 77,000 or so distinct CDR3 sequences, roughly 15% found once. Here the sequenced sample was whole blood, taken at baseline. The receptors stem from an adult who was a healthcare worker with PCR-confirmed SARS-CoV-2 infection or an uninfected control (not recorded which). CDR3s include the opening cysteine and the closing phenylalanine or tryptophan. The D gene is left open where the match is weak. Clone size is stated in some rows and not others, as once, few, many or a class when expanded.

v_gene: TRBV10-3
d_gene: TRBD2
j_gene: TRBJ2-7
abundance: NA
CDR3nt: TGTGCCATCAGTGAGGTCGGACTAGCGGGAGGCTCCACCTACGAGCAGTACTTC
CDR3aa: CAISEVGLAGGSTYEQYF

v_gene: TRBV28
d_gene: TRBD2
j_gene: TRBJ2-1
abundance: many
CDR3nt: TGTGCCAGCAGTGGGGGACTAGCCCCCAATGAGCAGTTCTTC
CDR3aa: CASSGGLAPNEQFF

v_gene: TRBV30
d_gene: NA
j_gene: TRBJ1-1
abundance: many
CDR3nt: TGTGCCTGGAGTCCTGAGAACACTGAAGCTTTCTTT
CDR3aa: CAWSPENTEAFF

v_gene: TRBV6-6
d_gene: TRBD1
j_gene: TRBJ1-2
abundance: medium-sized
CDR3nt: TGTGCCAGCAGTCCACGACAGGGGGAAGGGATGAACTATGGCTACACCTTC
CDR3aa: CASSPRQGEGMNYGYTF

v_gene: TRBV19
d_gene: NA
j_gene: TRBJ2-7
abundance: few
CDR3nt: TGTGCCACCCTGTCAACGAGCTCCTACGAGCAGTACTTC
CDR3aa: CATLSTSSYEQYF

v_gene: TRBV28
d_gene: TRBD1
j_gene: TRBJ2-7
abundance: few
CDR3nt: TGTGCCAGCAGTTTACCCGGGACAGGGACCTACGAGCAGTACTTC
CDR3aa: CASSLPGTGTYEQYF

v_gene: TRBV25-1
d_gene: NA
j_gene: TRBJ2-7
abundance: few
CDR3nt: TGTGCCAGCAGTGGGACGTTTTCCTACGAGCAGTACTTC
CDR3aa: CASSGTFSYEQYF

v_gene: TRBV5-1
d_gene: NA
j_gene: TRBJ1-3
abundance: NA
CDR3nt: TGCGCCAGCAGCTTGGCCCCACCTGGAAACACCATATATTTT
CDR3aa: CASSLAPPGNTIYF

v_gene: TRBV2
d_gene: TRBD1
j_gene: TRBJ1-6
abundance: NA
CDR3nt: TGTGCCACGACGGGACAGATGTATTCACCCCTCCACTTT
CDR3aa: CATTGQMYSPLHF

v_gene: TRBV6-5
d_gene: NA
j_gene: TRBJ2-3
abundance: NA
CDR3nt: TGTGCCAGCAGTTACTCGAGTAGGGGGGCGGCGGGCACAGATACGCAGTATTTT
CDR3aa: CASSYSSRGAAGTDTQYF

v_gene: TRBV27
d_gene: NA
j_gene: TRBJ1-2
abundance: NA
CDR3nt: TGTGCCAGCAGGGGACAAAACTATGGCTACACCTTC
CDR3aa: CASRGQNYGYTF

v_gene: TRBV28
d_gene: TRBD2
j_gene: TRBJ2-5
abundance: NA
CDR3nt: TGTGCCAGCAGTTTCCCACTAGCGGGAGTCCCTTCGAGCACTCAAGAGACCCAGTACTTC
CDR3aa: CASSFPLAGVPSSTQETQYF

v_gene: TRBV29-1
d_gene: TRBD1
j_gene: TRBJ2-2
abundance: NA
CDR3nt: TGCAGCGTCCCCGGGACAGAGAAACCCGGGGAGCTGTTTTTT
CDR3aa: CSVPGTEKPGELFF

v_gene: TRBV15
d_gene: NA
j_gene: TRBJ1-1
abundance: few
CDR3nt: TGTGCCACCAGCAGAGTAGAAGGGAACACTGAAGCTTTCTTT
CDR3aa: CATSRVEGNTEAFF

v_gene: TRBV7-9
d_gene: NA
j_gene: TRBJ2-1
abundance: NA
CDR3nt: TGTGCCAGCAGCTTACCTTTGGCCAATGAGCAGTTCTTC
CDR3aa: CASSLPLANEQFF

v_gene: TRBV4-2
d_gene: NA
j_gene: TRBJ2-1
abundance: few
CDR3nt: TGTGCCAGCAGCCAATCGGCCTACAATGAGCAGTTCTTC
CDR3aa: CASSQSAYNEQFF

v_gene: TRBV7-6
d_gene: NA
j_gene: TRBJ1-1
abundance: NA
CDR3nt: TGTGCCAGCAGCTTAGAGGGTCTCACTGAAGCTTTCTTT
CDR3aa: CASSLEGLTEAFF

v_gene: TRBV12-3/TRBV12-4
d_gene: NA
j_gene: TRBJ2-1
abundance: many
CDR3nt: TGTGCCAGCAGTTTAGAGGTGGGTAGCGGAAATGAGCAGTTCTTC
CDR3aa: CASSLEVGSGNEQFF

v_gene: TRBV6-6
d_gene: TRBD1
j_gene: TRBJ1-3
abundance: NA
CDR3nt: TGTGCCAGCAGACACCGGGACAGGGTCCCTGGAAACACCATATATTTT
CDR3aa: CASRHRDRVPGNTIYF

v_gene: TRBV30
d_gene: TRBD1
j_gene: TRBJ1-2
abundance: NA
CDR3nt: TGTGCCTGGCAACGGACAGGCCGGTATGGCTACACCTTC
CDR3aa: CAWQRTGRYGYTF

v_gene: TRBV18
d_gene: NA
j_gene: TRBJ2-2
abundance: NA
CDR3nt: TGTGCCAGCTCACCGCACAGGGTCCACGGGGAGCTGTTTTTT
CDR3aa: CASSPHRVHGELFF

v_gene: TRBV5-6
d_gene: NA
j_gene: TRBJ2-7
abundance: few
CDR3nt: TGTGCCAGCAGCTTCCCAACAACCTACGAGCAGTACTTC
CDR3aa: CASSFPTTYEQYF

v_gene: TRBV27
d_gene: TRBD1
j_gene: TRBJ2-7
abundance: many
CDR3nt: TGTGCCAGCAGTGCAAACCGGGACAGAGACCACTACGAGCAGTACTTC
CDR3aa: CASSANRDRDHYEQYF

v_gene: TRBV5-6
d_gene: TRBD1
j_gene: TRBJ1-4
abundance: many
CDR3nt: TGTGCCAGCAGCTTGGCGGGGGGACAGAATGAAAAACTGTTTTTT
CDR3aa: CASSLAGGQNEKLFF

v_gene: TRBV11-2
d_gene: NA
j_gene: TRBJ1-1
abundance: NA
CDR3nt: TGTGCCAGCAGCCCGAAGACAGGAAACACTGAAGCTTTCTTT
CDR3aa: CASSPKTGNTEAFF

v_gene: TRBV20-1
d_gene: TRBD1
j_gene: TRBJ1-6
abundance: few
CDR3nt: TGCAGTGCTAGAGGGTACAGGGGGGCCCTCCACTTT
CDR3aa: CSARGYRGALHF

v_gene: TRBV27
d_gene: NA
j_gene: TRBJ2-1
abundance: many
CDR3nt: TGTGCCAGCACCGACCGGGACTCCTACAATGAGCAGTTCTTC
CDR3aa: CASTDRDSYNEQFF

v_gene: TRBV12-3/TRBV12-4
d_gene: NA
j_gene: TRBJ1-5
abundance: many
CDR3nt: TGTGCCAGCAGTTTAGCGGGCAATCAGCCCCAGCATTTT
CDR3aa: CASSLAGNQPQHF

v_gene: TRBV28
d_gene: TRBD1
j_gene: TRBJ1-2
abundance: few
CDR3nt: TGTGCCAGCAGTGGACAGGGGTTTTACTATGGCTACACCTTC
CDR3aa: CASSGQGFYYGYTF

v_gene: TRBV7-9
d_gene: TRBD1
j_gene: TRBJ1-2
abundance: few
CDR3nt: TGTGCCAGCAGCCCTGGGACAGGGAGGTCTCCGGACTATGGCTACACCTTC
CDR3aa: CASSPGTGRSPDYGYTF

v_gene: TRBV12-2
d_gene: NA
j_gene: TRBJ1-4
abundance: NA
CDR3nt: TGTGCAAGTCGCTTAGGACAGGGCCCTAGTGAAAAACTGTTTTTT
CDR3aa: CASRLGQGPSEKLFF

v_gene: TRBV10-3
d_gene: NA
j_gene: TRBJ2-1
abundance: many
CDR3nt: TGTGCCATCAGTGAGTCGAGAGGGGACGTGGACAATGAGCAGTTCTTC
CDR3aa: CAISESRGDVDNEQFF

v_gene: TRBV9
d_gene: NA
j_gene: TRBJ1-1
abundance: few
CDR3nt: TGTGCCAGCAGCGTAGGGGCTATGAACACTGAAGCTTTCTTT
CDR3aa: CASSVGAMNTEAFF

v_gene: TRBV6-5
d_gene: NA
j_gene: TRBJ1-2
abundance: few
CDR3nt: TGTGCCAGCAGTCCCACGGGTGGGGCTGGGGGCTACACCTTC
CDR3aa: CASSPTGGAGGYTF

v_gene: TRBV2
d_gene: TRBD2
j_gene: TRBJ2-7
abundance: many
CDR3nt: TGTGCCAGCACCAGACTAGCCAGGTACGAGCAGTACTTC
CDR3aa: CASTRLARYEQYF

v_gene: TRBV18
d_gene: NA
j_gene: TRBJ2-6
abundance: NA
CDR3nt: TGTGCCAGCTCACCAGACAGATTCTCTGGGGCCAACGTCCTGACTTTC
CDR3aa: CASSPDRFSGANVLTF

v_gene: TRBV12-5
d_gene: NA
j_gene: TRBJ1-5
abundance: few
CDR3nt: TGTGCTAGTGGGTACAGGGAAAATCAGCCCCAGCATTTT
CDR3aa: CASGYRENQPQHF